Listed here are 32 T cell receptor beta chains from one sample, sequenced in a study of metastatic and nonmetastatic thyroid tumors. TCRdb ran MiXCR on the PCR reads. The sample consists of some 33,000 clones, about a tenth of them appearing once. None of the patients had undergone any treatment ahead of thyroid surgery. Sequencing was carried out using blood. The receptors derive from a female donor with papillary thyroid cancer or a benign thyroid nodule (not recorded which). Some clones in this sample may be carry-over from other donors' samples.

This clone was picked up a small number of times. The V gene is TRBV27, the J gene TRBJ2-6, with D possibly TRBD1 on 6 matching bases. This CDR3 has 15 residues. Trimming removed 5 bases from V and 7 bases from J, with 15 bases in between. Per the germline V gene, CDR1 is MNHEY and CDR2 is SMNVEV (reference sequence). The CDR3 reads CASSAGPGVANVLTF. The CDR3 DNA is TGTGCCAGCAGTGCCGGACCAGGGGTCGCCAACGTCCTGACTTTC.

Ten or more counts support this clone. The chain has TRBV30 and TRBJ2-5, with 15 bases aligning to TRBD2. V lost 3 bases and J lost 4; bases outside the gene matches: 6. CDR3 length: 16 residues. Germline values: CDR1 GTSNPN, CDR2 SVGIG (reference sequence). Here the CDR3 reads CAWSRGLAGGTETQYF. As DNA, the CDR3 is TGTGCCTGGAGCCGGGGACTAGCGGGAGGTACAGAGACCCAGTACTTC.

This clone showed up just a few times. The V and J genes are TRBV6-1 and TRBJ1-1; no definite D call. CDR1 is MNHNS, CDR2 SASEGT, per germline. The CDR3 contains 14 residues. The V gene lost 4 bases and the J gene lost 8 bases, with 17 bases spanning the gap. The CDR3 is CASSVELSPGEAFF. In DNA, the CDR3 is TGTGCCAGCAGTGTGGAATTATCCCCGGGGGAAGCTTTCTTT.

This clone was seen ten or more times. CDR3 nucleotides: TGCGCCAGCAGCGCGGGGGACACCCAGCCCCAGCATTTT. Translated, it gives CASSAGDTQPQHF. The rearrangement joins TRBV5-1 to TRBJ1-5, with a tentative D call TRBD1 (6 bases). This CDR3 spans 13 amino acids. Trimming stripped 4 bases from V and 7 bases from J, with 12 bases between. Germline V gene sequence: CDR1 SGHRS, CDR2 YFSETQ.

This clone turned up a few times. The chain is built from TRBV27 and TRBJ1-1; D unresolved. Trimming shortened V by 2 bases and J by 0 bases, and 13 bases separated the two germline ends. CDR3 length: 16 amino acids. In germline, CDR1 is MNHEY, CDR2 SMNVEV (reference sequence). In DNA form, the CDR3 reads TGTGCCAGCAGTTTAAGTCGGCCCTCTTTGAACACTGAAGCTTTCTTT. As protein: CASSLSRPSLNTEAFF.

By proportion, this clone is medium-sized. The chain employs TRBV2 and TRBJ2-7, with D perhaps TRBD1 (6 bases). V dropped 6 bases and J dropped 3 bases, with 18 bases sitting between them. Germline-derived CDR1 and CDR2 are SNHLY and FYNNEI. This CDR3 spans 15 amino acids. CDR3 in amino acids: CASSAKGVPLYEQYF. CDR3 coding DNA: TGTGCCAGCAGCGCAAAGGGGGTCCCTCTCTACGAGCAGTACTTC.

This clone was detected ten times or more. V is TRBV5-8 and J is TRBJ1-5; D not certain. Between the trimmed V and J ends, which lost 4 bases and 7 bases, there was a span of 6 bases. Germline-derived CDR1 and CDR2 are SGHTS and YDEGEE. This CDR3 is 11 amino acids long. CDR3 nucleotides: TGTGCCAGCAGCCGCGGACAGCCCCAGCATTTT. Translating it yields CASSRGQPQHF.

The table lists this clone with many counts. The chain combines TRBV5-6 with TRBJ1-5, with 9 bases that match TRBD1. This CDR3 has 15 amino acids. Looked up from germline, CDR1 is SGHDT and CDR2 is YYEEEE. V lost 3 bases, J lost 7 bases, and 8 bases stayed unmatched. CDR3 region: CASSSKGQGLQPQHF. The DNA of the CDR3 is TGTGCCAGCAGCTCGAAGGGACAGGGCTTGCAGCCCCAGCATTTT.

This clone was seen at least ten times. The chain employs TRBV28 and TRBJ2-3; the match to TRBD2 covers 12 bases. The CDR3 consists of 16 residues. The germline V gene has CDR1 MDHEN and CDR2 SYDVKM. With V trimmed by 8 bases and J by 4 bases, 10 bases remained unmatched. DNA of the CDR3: TGTGCCAGCGTCCCCGCTAGCGGGAGGGCGTCAGATACGCAGTATTTT. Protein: CASVPASGRASDTQYF.

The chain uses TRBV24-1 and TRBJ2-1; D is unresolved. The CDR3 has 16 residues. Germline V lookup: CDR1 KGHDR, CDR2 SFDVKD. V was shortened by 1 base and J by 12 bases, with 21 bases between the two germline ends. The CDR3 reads CATSDFGAGKVGRQFF. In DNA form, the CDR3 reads TGTGCCACCAGTGATTTTGGCGCAGGCAAGGTCGGCAGGCAGTTCTTC.

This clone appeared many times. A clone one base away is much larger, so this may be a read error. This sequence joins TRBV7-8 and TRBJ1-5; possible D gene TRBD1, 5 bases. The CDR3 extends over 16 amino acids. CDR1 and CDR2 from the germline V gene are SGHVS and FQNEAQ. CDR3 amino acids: CASSLGEGYSHQPQHF. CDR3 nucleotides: TGTGCCAGCAGCTTAGGAGAGGGGTATAGCCATCAGCCCCAGCATTTT.

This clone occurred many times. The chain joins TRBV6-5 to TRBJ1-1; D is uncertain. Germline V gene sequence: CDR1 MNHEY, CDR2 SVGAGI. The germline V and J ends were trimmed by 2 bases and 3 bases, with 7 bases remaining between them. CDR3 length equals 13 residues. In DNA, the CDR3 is TGTGCCAGCAGTTACGGCGGGGACACTGAAGCTTTCTTT. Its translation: CASSYGGDTEAFF.

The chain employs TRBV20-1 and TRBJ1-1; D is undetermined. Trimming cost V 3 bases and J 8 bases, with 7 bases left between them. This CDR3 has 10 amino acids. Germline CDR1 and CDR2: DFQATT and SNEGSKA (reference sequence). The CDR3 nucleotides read TGCAGTGCTAGGACTCGAGAAGCTTTCTTT. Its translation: CSARTREAFF.

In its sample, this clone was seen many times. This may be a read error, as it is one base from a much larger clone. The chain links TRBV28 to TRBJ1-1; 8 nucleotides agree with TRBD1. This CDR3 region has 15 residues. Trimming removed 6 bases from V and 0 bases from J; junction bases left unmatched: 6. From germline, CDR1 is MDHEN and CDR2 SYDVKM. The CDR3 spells CASSLRDRMNTEAFF. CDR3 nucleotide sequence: TGTGCCAGCAGCCTGAGGGACAGGATGAACACTGAAGCTTTCTTT.

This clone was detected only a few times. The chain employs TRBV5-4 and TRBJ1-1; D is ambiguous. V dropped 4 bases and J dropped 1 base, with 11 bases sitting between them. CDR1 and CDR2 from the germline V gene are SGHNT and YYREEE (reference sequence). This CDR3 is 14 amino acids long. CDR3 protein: CASSPEWGNTEAFF. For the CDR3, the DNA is TGTGCCAGCAGCCCGGAATGGGGGAACACTGAAGCTTTCTTT.

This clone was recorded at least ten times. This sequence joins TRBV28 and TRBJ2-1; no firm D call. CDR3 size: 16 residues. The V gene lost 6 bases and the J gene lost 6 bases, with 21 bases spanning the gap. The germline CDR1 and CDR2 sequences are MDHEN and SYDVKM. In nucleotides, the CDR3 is TGTGCCAGCAGACTAACCCCGAAACCCTTCTCCAATGAGCAGTTCTTC. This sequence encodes CASRLTPKPFSNEQFF.

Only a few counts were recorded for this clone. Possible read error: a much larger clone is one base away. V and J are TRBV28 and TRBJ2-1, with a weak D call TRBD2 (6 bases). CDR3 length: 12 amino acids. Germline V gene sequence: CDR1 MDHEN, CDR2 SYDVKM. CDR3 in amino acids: CASSGGLGERFF. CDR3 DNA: TGTGCCAGCAGTGGAGGGTTGGGTGAGCGGTTCTTC.

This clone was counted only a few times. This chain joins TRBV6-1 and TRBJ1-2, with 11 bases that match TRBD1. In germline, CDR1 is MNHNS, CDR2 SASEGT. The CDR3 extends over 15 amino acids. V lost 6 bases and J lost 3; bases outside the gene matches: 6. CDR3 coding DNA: TGTGCCAGCAGATCCGGGACAGGGGGAGACTATGGCTACACCTTC. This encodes CASRSGTGGDYGYTF.

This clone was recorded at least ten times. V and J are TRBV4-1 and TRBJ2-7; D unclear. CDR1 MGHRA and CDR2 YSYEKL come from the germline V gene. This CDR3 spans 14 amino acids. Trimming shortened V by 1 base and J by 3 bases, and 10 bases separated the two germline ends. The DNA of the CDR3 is TGCGCCAGCAGCCAAGTGGATCCAAACTACGAGCAGTACTTC. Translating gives CASSQVDPNYEQYF.

CDR3 sequence (DNA): TGTGCCAGCAGAAACAGGGGAGGAAACACTGAAGCTTTCTTT. Translated: CASRNRGGNTEAFF. The rearrangement links TRBV6-4 to TRBJ1-1; 7 bases align to TRBD1. CDR3 size: 14 residues. The ends lost 6 bases at V and 2 bases at J; junction bases unmatched: 6. The germline V gene has CDR1 MRHNA and CDR2 SNTAGT.

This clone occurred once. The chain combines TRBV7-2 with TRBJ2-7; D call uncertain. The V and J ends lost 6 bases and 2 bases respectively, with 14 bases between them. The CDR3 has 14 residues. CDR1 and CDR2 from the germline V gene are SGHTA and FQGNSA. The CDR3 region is CASRCRPGTYEQYF. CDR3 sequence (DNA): TGTGCCAGCAGATGCCGGCCCGGAACCTACGAGCAGTACTTC.

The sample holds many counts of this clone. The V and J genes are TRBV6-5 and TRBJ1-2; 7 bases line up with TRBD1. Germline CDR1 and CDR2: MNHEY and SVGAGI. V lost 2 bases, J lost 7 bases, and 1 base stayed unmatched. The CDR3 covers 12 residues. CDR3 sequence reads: CASSYDRAGYTF. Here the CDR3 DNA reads TGTGCCAGCAGTTACGACAGGGCTGGCTACACCTTC.

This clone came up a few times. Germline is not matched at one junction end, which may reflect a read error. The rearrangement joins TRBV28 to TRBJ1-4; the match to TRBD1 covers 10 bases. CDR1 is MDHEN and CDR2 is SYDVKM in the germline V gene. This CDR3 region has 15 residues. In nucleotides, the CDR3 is TGTGCCAGTAGTTCGAGTGGGACAGGGGATGAAGAACTGTTTTTT. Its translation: CASSSSGTGDEELFF. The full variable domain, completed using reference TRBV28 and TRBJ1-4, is DVKVTQSSRYLVKRTGEKVFLECVQDMDHENMFWYRQDPGLGLRLIYFSYDVKMKEKGDIPEGYSVSREKKERFSLILESASTNQTSMYLCASSSSGTGDEELFFGSGTQLSVL.

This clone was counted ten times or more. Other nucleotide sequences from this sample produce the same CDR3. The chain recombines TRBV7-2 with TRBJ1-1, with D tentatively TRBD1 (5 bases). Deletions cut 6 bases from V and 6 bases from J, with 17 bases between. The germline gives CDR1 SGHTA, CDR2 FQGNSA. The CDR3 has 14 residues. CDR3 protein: CASRGRTWGAEAFF. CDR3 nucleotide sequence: TGTGCCAGCAGAGGTAGAACCTGGGGCGCTGAAGCTTTCTTT.

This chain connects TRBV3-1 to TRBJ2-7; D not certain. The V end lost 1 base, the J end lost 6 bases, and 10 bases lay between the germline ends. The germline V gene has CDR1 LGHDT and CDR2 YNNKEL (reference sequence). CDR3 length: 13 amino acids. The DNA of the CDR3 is TGTGCCAGCAGCCAAGTCGAAAGTGTCGAGCAGTACTTC. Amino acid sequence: CASSQVESVEQYF.

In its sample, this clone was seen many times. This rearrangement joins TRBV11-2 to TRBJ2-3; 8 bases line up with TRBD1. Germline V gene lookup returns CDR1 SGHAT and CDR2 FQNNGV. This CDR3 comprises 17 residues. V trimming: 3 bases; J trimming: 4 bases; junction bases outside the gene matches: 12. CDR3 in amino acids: CASSLGRTGILADTQYF. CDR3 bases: TGTGCCAGCAGCTTGGGCCGGACAGGGATTCTTGCAGATACGCAGTATTTT.

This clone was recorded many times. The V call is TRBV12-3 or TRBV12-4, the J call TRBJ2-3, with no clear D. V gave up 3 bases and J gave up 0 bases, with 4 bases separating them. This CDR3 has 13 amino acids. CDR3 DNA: TGTGCCAGCAGTTTTGCTAGCACAGATACGCAGTATTTT. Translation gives CASSFASTDTQYF.

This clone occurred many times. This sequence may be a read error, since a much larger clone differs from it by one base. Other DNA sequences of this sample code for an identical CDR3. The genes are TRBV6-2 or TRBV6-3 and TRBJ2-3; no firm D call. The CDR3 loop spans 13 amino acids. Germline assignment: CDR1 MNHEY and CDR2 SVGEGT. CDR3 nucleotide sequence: TGTGTCAGCAGTTACTCTCGCACAGATACGCAGTATTTT. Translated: CVSSYSRTDTQYF.

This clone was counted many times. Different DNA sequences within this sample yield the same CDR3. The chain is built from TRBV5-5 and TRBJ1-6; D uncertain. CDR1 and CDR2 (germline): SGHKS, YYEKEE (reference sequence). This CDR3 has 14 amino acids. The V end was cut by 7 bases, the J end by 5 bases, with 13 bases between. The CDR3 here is CASGITGDNSPLHF. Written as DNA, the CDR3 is TGTGCCAGCGGGATCACTGGGGATAATTCACCCCTCCACTTT.

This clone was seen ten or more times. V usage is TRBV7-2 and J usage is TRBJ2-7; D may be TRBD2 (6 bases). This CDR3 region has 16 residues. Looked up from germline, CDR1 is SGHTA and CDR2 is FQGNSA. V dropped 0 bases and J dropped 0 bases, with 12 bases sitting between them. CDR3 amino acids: CASSLAGGIPSYEQYF. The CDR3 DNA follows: TGTGCCAGCAGCTTAGCGGGGGGAATACCCTCCTACGAGCAGTACTTC. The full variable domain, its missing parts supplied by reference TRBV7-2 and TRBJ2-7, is GAGVSQSPSNKVTEKGKDVELRCDPISGHTALYWYRQSLGQGLEFLIYFQGNSAPDKSGLPSDRFSAERTGGSVSTLTIQRTQQEDSAVYLCASSLAGGIPSYEQYFGPGTRLTVT.

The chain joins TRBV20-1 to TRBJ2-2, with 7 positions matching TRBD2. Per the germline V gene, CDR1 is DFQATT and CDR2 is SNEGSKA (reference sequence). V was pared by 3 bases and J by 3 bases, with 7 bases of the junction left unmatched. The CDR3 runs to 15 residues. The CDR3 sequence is CSARPGLRDTGELFF. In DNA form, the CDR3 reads TGCAGTGCTAGGCCGGGACTAAGGGACACCGGGGAGCTGTTTTTT.

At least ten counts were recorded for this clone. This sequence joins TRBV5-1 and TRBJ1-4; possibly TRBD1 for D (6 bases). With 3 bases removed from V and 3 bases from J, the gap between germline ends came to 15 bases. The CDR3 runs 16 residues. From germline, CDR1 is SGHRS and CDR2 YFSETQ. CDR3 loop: CASSSGQSAANEKLFF. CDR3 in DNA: TGCGCCAGCAGCTCCGGACAGAGCGCAGCTAATGAAAAACTGTTTTTT.